Listed below are T cell receptor beta chains from one sample, sequenced in a study of T cell responses to AZD1222 COVID-19 vaccine. TCRdb keeps only in-frame clones here, not all; method: immunoSEQ multiplex PCR. The repertoire has some 140,000 clones, roughly 92% of them found once; the top ten carry 4.5% to 6%. The material was peripheral blood, obtained on day 0 of AZD1222 vaccination. All receptors come from an adult in good health. The CDR3 runs from the conserved cysteine through the conserved F or W. A D gene is named only where the DNA matches it firmly. Clone size is given for some rows only: seen once, a few or many times, or a class if the clone is expanded.

>.|TRBJ2-1|TRBV6-6|TRBD2
TGTGCCAGCAGGGAGAGCGGGAGTCGCACCTACAATGAGCAGTTCTTC
CASRESGSRTYNEQFF
>.|TRBJ2-1|TRBV24-1|.
TGTGCCACCAGCCCCCCCACTAGTCACCATGAGCAGTTCTTC
CATSPPTSHHEQFF
>.|TRBJ1-2|TRBV18|.
TGTGCCAGCTCACCAATAGATAACTATGGCTACACCTTC
CASSPIDNYGYTF
>.|TRBJ2-3|TRBV7-9|.
TGTGCCAGCAGCCCCAGCTGGGGTCCCGACACAGATACGCAGTATTTT
CASSPSWGPDTDTQYF
>.|TRBJ2-3|TRBV30|TRBD2
TGTGCCTGGAGTTTGCTAGCGGTGAGCACAGATACGCAGTATTTT
CAWSLLAVSTDTQYF
>.|TRBJ1-2|TRBV4-1|.
TGCGCCAGCAGCCGAGACAGTTCACTCCGGGGCTACACCTTC
CASSRDSSLRGYTF
>.|TRBJ2-1|TRBV5-1|.
TGCGCCAGCAGTAATCAGATGGGAAGCTCCTACAATGAGCAGTTCTTC
CASSNQMGSSYNEQFF
>once|TRBJ2-7|TRBV7-2|TRBD1
TGTGCCAGCAGCTTAGGAGGGACAGGGGCCTACGAGCAGTACTTC
CASSLGGTGAYEQYF
>once|TRBJ1-1|TRBV5-1|.
TGCGCCAGCAGGGAAACAGGAGGGCTGAACACTGAAGCTTTCTTT
CASRETGGLNTEAFF
>.|TRBJ1-3|TRBV28|.
TGTGCCAGCAGTCCTGCTCCGGGAAACACCATATATTTT
CASSPAPGNTIYF
>.|TRBJ1-1|TRBV19|.
TGTGCCAGTAGTAGAGGGACATTGAACACTGAAGCTTTCTTT
CASSRGTLNTEAFF
>.|TRBJ2-1|TRBV9|.
TGTGCCAGCACTCCAGAGGTGGGTGAGCAGTTCTTC
CASTPEVGEQFF
>.|TRBJ1-6|TRBV19|.
TGTGCCAGTAGTATAGCCACTGGGCCTTCAAATTCACCCCTCCACTTT
CASSIATGPSNSPLHF
>.|TRBJ1-1|TRBV3-1/TRBV3-2|TRBD1
TGTGCCTCTTTGGACAGGGGGTTAGGAAACACTGAAGCTTTCTTT
CASLDRGLGNTEAFF
>.|TRBJ1-4|TRBV25-1|TRBD1
TGTGCCAGCAGGGGACAGGGGAGAGAAAAACTGTTTTTT
CASRGQGREKLFF
>.|TRBJ1-2|TRBV2|TRBD1
TGTGCCAGCAGACCGACAGGGGGCGGCTCGCTTGGCTACACCTTC
CASRPTGGGSLGYTF
>.|TRBJ2-2|TRBV21-1|.
TGTGCCAGCAGCAAAGCGGGACAGGGTGATGCCGGGGAGCTGTTTTTT
CASSKAGQGDAGELFF
>.|TRBJ2-7|TRBV13|TRBD2
TGTGCCAGCAGCTTTACACTTTCTTGGGGGGGATCCTACGAGCAGTACTTC
CASSFTLSWGGSYEQYF
>.|TRBJ2-5|TRBV18|TRBD1
TGTGCCAGCTCACTACGGGACAGTTCCCAAGAGACCCAGTACTTC
CASSLRDSSQETQYF
>.|TRBJ1-1|TRBV20-1|.
TGCAGTGCTAGTGCCCGGGCTTATGAAGCTTTCTTT
CSASARAYEAFF
>.|TRBJ1-1|TRBV5-5|TRBD1
TGTGCCAGCAGCTTGGGACAGGGGATGATGAACACTGAAGCTTTCTTT
CASSLGQGMMNTEAFF
>.|TRBJ2-5|TRBV7-9|.
TGCGCCGGCCTGGCGGGGGAGACCCAGTACTTC
CAGLAGETQYF
>.|TRBJ2-1|TRBV12-3/TRBV12-4|.
TGTGCCAGCAGTTTTCTTGCGGTCAATGAGCAGTTCTTC
CASSFLAVNEQFF
>.|TRBJ2-1|TRBV5-6|.
TGTGCCAGCAGCTTGTTGGTTGAGAATGAGCAGTTCTTC
CASSLLVENEQFF
>.|TRBJ2-1|TRBV28|TRBD2
TGTGCCAGCAGGACTAGCGGGAGTCGCGGTGAGCAGTTCTTC
CASRTSGSRGEQFF
>few|TRBJ1-5|TRBV28|.
TGTGCCAGCAGACCTGACGCCCTGGATCAGCCCCAGCATTTT
CASRPDALDQPQHF
>.|TRBJ1-6|TRBV6-1|.
TGTGCCAGCAGTGAACATTCGCTCCACTTT
CASSEHSLHF
>.|TRBJ1-2|TRBV10-3|.
TGTGCCAGCCACAGGGATAACTATGGCTACACCTTC
CASHRDNYGYTF
>.|TRBJ1-5|TRBV4-1|TRBD1
TGCGCCAGCAGCCAAGTCGCACAGGGGGATCAGCCCCAGCATTTT
CASSQVAQGDQPQHF
>.|TRBJ2-3|TRBV5-1|TRBD1
TGCGCCAGCGGCTCCTATACAGGGGGCGTAGCAGATACGCAGTATTTT
CASGSYTGGVADTQYF
>medium-sized|TRBJ2-1|TRBV5-4|.
TGTGCCAGCAGCTTCAGAGGGGCTGTGGATGAGCAGTTCTTC
CASSFRGAVDEQFF
>.|TRBJ2-5|TRBV5-1|TRBD2
TGCGCCAGCAGCCTATCGAAAGCGGGGAGACAAGAGACCCAGTACTTC
CASSLSKAGRQETQYF
>once|TRBJ2-1|TRBV30|.
TGTGCCTGGAGTGTTTCATATGAGCAGTTCTTC
CAWSVSYEQFF